Below are 29 T cell receptor beta chains sequenced from a single sample in a study of cytomegalovirus exposure and HLA in healthy donors (dated by TCRdb to the late 2010s). The library was built by means of the immunoSEQ multiplex PCR assay. The multiplex PCR relied on a mix of 60 forward primers for TCR Vbeta segments and 13 reverse primers for TCR Jbeta segments. In its TCRdb copy, this immuneACCESS table keeps in-frame sequences only and misses some clones. Where compared with another copy, unresolved V genes explain less than half of these, and the others have no known cause. Here the sample has about 180,000 clones; roughly 80% occur a single time. The top ten clones comprise 6% to 7.5% of the sample. Sequenced sample: PBMCs. The receptor source for this set is a man aged 30 to 39 in good health and CMV-seropositive.

J is TRBJ2-3 and V is TRBV7-2, with D possibly being TRBD2 (6 bases). The CDR3 is 15 amino acids. The germline V and J ends were trimmed by 3 bases and 2 bases, with 12 bases remaining between them. Germline lookup yields CDR1 SGHTA and CDR2 FQGNSA. CDR3 amino acids: CASSFRDSATDTQYF. CDR3 DNA: TGTGCCAGCAGCTTCCGGGACTCCGCCACAGATACGCAGTATTTT.

This rearrangement joins TRBV19 to TRBJ2-1, with 14 positions matching TRBD2. The CDR3 extends over 18 amino acids. Germline loops: CDR1 LNHDA, CDR2 SQIVND (reference sequence). After removal of 5 bases from V and 8 bases from J, the junction contained 14 bases not matched to a gene. Here the CDR3 reads CASSETSGGVVLSYEQFF. DNA of the CDR3: TGTGCCAGTAGTGAGACTAGCGGGGGGGTGGTTCTCTCTTATGAGCAGTTCTTC. The full variable domain, its missing parts supplied by reference TRBV19 and TRBJ2-1, is DGGITQSPKYLFRKEGQNVTLSCEQNLNHDAMYWYRQDPGQGLRLIYYSQIVNDFQKGDIAEGYSVSREKKESFPLTVTSAQKNPTAFYLCASSETSGGVVLSYEQFFGPGTRLTVL.

Written as DNA, the CDR3 is TGTGCCAGCAGCGTATACCCAGGGGCCAACTATGGCTACACCTTC. It is translated as CASSVYPGANYGYTF. The chain uses TRBV9 and TRBJ1-2, with a tentative D call TRBD1 (6 bases). The CDR3 covers 15 residues. V was shortened by 1 base and J by 2 bases, with 12 bases between the two germline ends. From germline, CDR1 is SGDLS and CDR2 YYNGEE.

Concerning this clone itself: This sample also contains other DNA sequences that code for the same CDR3. The V and J genes are TRBV28 and TRBJ2-7, with a possible D match to TRBD2 (5 bases). Germline CDR1 and CDR2: MDHEN and SYDVKM. This CDR3 is 12 amino acids long. V gave up 2 bases and J gave up 4 bases, with 6 bases separating them. Here the CDR3 reads CASSLRGYEQYF. The DNA for the CDR3 is TGTGCCAGCAGTTTACGAGGGTACGAGCAGTACTTC.

The rearrangement uses TRBV28 and TRBJ2-1, with D tentatively TRBD1 (6 bases). This CDR3 spans 15 amino acids. Trimming cost V 6 bases and J 0 bases, with 12 bases left between them. Looked up from germline, CDR1 is MDHEN and CDR2 is SYDVKM. CDR3 region: CASSLDRISYNEQFF. CDR3 nucleotides: TGTGCCAGCAGCTTGGACAGAATCTCCTACAATGAGCAGTTCTTC.

The J gene is TRBJ2-7, the V gene TRBV5-1, with D perhaps TRBD1 (5 bases). The CDR3 consists of 15 residues. Per the germline V gene, CDR1 is SGHRS and CDR2 is YFSETQ. V was pared by 1 base and J by 0 bases, with 11 bases between. This CDR3 reads CASSLSGQGSYEQYF. For the CDR3, the DNA is TGCGCCAGCAGCTTGTCCGGCCAGGGCTCCTACGAGCAGTACTTC.

The chain uses TRBV9 and TRBJ2-2; 9 bases are shared with TRBD2. The CDR3 spans 17 residues. Germline V gene data show CDR1 as SGDLS and CDR2 as YYNGEE. With V trimmed by 4 bases and J by 2 bases, 9 bases remained unmatched. CDR3 DNA sequence: TGTGCCAGCAGCCCCCGAAGTAGCGGGGGTAACACCGGGGAGCTGTTTTTT. It encodes CASSPRSSGGNTGELFF.

CDR3 loop: CASSNPRGTSGAGFSDTQYF. The DNA of the CDR3 is TGTGCCAGCAGCAACCCTCGGGGGACTAGCGGGGCCGGGTTTTCAGATACGCAGTATTTT. The rearrangement links TRBV9 to TRBJ2-3; 13 bases agree with TRBD2. Per germline, CDR1 SGDLS and CDR2 YYNGEE. V lost 4 bases, J lost 4 bases, and 18 bases stayed unmatched. The length of the CDR3 is 20 residues.

This CDR3 reads CSVEETGNEQFF. CDR3 bases: TGCAGCGTTGAAGAGACAGGGAATGAGCAGTTCTTC. V gene TRBV29-1 combines with J gene TRBJ2-1, with TRBD1 identical over 7 bases. Germline CDR1 is SQVTM and CDR2 is ANQGSEA. Trimming cost V 0 bases and J 7 bases; bases outside gene matches: 0. CDR3 length: 12 amino acids.

J is TRBJ2-7 and V is TRBV6-1; D remains unclear. Germline CDR1 MNHNS, CDR2 SASEGT. This CDR3 region has 13 residues. With 4 bases removed from V and 3 bases from J, the gap between germline ends came to 10 bases. The CDR3 DNA follows: TGTGCCAGCAGTGTATCCTGGAGCTACGAGCAGTACTTC. Its protein is CASSVSWSYEQYF.

V is TRBV6-6 and J is TRBJ2-7; 9 bases fit TRBD1. Germline V lookup: CDR1 MNHNY, CDR2 SVGAGI (reference sequence). The CDR3 totals 16 residues. V shed 6 bases and J 4 bases; nucleotides not matched to a gene: 13. CDR3 region: CASSPVTGGPLYEQYF. The CDR3 region has the DNA TGTGCCAGCAGCCCAGTAACAGGGGGCCCGCTTTACGAGCAGTACTTC.

The chain joins TRBV7-9 to TRBJ2-1, with D maybe TRBD2 (6 bases). V lost 1 base and J 8 bases, leaving 12 bases between the germline ends. CDR3 size: 14 residues. CDR1 and CDR2 from the germline V gene are SEHNR and FQNEAQ (reference sequence). CDR3 nucleotide sequence: TGTGCCAGCAGCTTAGGAGTTCGGGGGTATGAGCAGTTCTTC. Its protein product is CASSLGVRGYEQFF.

This clone was detected a few times. V is TRBV2 and J is TRBJ2-7, with D possibly matching TRBD1 (5 bases). The CDR3 spans 12 residues. Germline V gives CDR1 SNHLY, CDR2 FYNNEI. Trimming left V 6 bases short and J 2 bases short, with 8 bases between. CDR3 sequence reads: CASRTGTYEQYF. CDR3 bases: TGTGCCAGCAGAACAGGCACCTACGAGCAGTACTTC.

The V call is TRBV7-2, the J call TRBJ2-3; 12 bases are shared with TRBD2. V shed 5 bases and J 11 bases; nucleotides not matched to a gene: 11. The germline V gene encodes CDR1 SGHTA and CDR2 FQGNSA. The CDR3 length is 15 residues. Written as DNA, the CDR3 is TGTGCCAGCAGCGTTAGACTAGCGGGAGAGGGGATGCAGTATTTT. This codes for CASSVRLAGEGMQYF. Complete variable domain (other parts from reference TRBV7-2 and TRBJ2-3): GAGVSQSPSNKVTEKGKDVELRCDPISGHTALYWYRQSLGQGLEFLIYFQGNSAPDKSGLPSDRFSAERTGGSVSTLTIQRTQQEDSAVYLCASSVRLAGEGMQYFGPGTRLTVL.

This clone was recorded a few times. The chain has TRBV7-8 and TRBJ1-5; possibly TRBD1 for D (5 bases). Germline lookup yields CDR1 SGHVS and CDR2 FQNEAQ. Trimming shortened V by 4 bases and J by 3 bases, and 13 bases separated the two germline ends. The CDR3 extends over 15 amino acids. CDR3 sequence reads: CASSSLDRLNQPQHF. In DNA form, the CDR3 reads TGTGCCAGCAGCTCCCTTGACAGACTCAATCAGCCCCAGCATTTT.

The CDR3 coding sequence is TGCGCCTCCTCCCAGGGGGCGAGTTACGAGCAGTACTTC. Its protein is CASSQGASYEQYF. The genes are TRBV5-1 and TRBJ2-7; 8 nucleotides line up with TRBD1. The V gene's germline CDR1 is SGHRS and CDR2 YFSETQ. V lost 10 bases, J lost 4 bases, and 10 bases stayed unmatched. The CDR3 consists of 13 residues.

The gene calls are TRBV11-3 and TRBJ1-2; D possibly corresponds to TRBD1 (5 bases). This CDR3 spans 14 amino acids. Trimming took 3 bases from V and 6 from J, leaving 14 bases between them. Germline-derived CDR1 and CDR2 are SGHNT and YENEEA. The CDR3 DNA is TGTGCCAGCAGCTTCGCTGACAGTAGTCATGGCTACACCTTC. The encoded protein is CASSFADSSHGYTF.

This chain connects TRBV27 to TRBJ2-7; tentative D call: TRBD2 (6 bases). CDR1 MNHEY and CDR2 SMNVEV come from the germline V gene (reference sequence). The V end lost 5 bases, the J end lost 3 bases, and 20 bases lay between the germline ends. The CDR3 extends over 16 amino acids. CDR3 residues: CASSTSRGLHSYEQYF. The CDR3 DNA sequence: TGTGCCAGCAGTACAAGCCGGGGGTTACATAGCTACGAGCAGTACTTC.

This chain joins TRBV28 and TRBJ2-7, with D tentatively TRBD1 (5 bases). Germline V gene lookup returns CDR1 MDHEN and CDR2 SYDVKM. The CDR3 spans 13 residues. Trimming shortened V by 3 bases and J by 6 bases, and 12 bases separated the two germline ends. The CDR3 nucleotides are TGTGCCAGCAGTTTCAGGGTTACGGGCGAGCAGTACTTC. It is translated as CASSFRVTGEQYF.

The chain combines TRBV28 with TRBJ1-1, with D unresolved. This CDR3 region has 14 residues. V lost 3 bases, J lost 0 bases, and 8 bases lay in between. Germline V gene sequence: CDR1 MDHEN, CDR2 SYDVKM. CDR3 bases: TGTGCCAGCAGTTTGGGAGGACTGAACACTGAAGCTTTCTTT. Translating gives CASSLGGLNTEAFF.

The rearrangement uses TRBV11-2 and TRBJ2-7, with 11 bases matching TRBD1. CDR1 and CDR2 from the germline V gene are SGHAT and FQNNGV. The V gene end was trimmed by 4 bases and the J gene end by 0 bases; junction bases not matched to a gene: 5. The length of the CDR3 is 16 residues. In DNA, the CDR3 is TGTGCCAGCAGCTGGGGGACAGGGGGTCTCTCCTACGAGCAGTACTTC. It is translated as CASSWGTGGLSYEQYF.

V and J are TRBV11-2 and TRBJ2-1; 7 bases line up with TRBD2. The CDR3 spans 16 residues. V was clipped by 1 base and J by 2 bases; unmatched bases: 5. CDR1 is SGHAT, CDR2 FQNNGV, per germline. The CDR3 loop is CASSLGTGRPYNEQFF. The CDR3 coding sequence is TGTGCCAGCAGCTTAGGAACCGGGAGGCCCTACAATGAGCAGTTCTTC.

Turning to this clone: The junction does not match germline at one end; this may be a read error. This rearrangement joins TRBV7-9 to TRBJ2-7; D possibly corresponds to TRBD1 (8 bases). The CDR3 length is 16 residues. Germline values: CDR1 SEHNR, CDR2 FQNEAQ (reference sequence). This CDR3 reads CSSSLGGGQASYEQYF. CDR3 nucleotides: TGTTCCAGCAGCTTAGGGGGGGGACAGGCTTCCTACGAGCAGTACTTC.

The genes are TRBV19 and TRBJ1-1; D unresolved. Germline-derived CDR1 and CDR2 are LNHDA and SQIVND (reference sequence). This CDR3 has 13 residues. The V end was cut by 4 bases, the J end by 1 base, with 7 bases between. The CDR3 region has the DNA TGTGCCAGTAGTACAACAGCGAACACTGAAGCTTTCTTT. Translation: CASSTTANTEAFF. Looking up the rest from reference TRBV19 and TRBJ1-1 gives the full variable domain: DGGITQSPKYLFRKEGQNVTLSCEQNLNHDAMYWYRQDPGQGLRLIYYSQIVNDFQKGDIAEGYSVSREKKESFPLTVTSAQKNPTAFYLCASSTTANTEAFFGQGTRLTVV.

J is TRBJ2-3 and V is TRBV29-1, with unresolved D. V lost 0 bases, J lost 12 bases, and 10 bases lay in between. This CDR3 spans 11 amino acids. Germline V CDR1 and CDR2: SQVTM, ANQGSEA. This CDR3 reads CSVEDLRKQYF. The CDR3 DNA reads as TGCAGCGTTGAAGATCTGCGGAAACAGTATTTT.

This clone appeared a few times. This chain connects TRBV10-3 to TRBJ2-2; D remains ambiguous. CDR3 length: 15 residues. Trimming removed 2 bases from V and 0 bases from J, with 7 bases in between. CDR1 and CDR2 from the germline V gene are ENHRY and SYGVKD. CDR3 nucleotide sequence: TGTGCCATCAGTGAGACTATCCCGAACACCGGGGAGCTGTTTTTT. This codes for CAISETIPNTGELFF.

This clone was seen only a few times. The chain employs TRBV15 and TRBJ1-2; 10 bases map to TRBD1. From germline, CDR1 is LNHNV and CDR2 YYDKDF (reference sequence). V trimming: 0 bases; J trimming: 4 bases; junction bases outside the gene matches: 8. This CDR3 has 17 residues. The DNA of the CDR3 is TGTGCCACCAGCAGAGAGCGGACAGGGGGTGCAGGCTATGGCTACACCTTC. Protein sequence: CATSRERTGGAGYGYTF.

This clone has just one count. The rearrangement joins TRBV19 to TRBJ2-3; the match to TRBD1 covers 7 bases. V shed 10 bases and J 3 bases; nucleotides not matched to a gene: 10. The germline V gene has CDR1 LNHDA and CDR2 SQIVND (reference sequence). This CDR3 region has 14 residues. In nucleotides, the CDR3 is TGTGCCACCTCTGGGACAGCAAATACAGATACGCAGTATTTT. Protein: CATSGTANTDTQYF.

The chain combines TRBV6-1 with TRBJ1-4, with 8 nucleotides matching TRBD1. The CDR3 is 18 amino acids. J was trimmed by 1 base and V by 3 bases; bases with no gene match: 10. CDR1 is MNHNS and CDR2 is SASEGT in the germline V gene. The CDR3 here is CASSEPQGAGRTNEKLFF. In nucleotides, the CDR3 is TGTGCCAGCAGTGAGCCTCAGGGGGCAGGTCGAACTAATGAAAAACTGTTTTTT.